This T cell receptor beta chain was profiled in a study of Graves' ophthalmopathy and Graves' hyperthyroidism. At the level of the study: At the time of initial diagnosis and before any treatment, peripheral blood was collected.

RNA transcripts yielded amplified TCR beta CDR3 regions. First-round RT-PCR employed HTBI primers, with a second-round multiplex PCR after it. MiXCR was run by TCRdb on the multiplex PCR reads, yielding one entry per CDR3 protein. There are fewer than 650,000 distinct CDR3 sequences in the sample; 22% occur only once, and approximately 7% lies in the top ten. The diagnostic workup employed clinical symptoms, serum thyroxine, TRAb, thyroid ultrasound and orbital computed tomography. Germline V gives CDR1 SGHRS, CDR2 YFSETQ. The V and J ends lost 1 base and 4 bases respectively, with 8 bases between them. The CDR3 totals 13 residues. Regarding the study as a whole: A 13-signature model separated ophthalmopathy from stable hyperthyroidism, 85% to 90% sensitivity, around 79% specificity. It was with 70.59% sensitivity and under 85% specificity that the model predicted ophthalmopathy progression.

This clonotype was counted ten times or more. Antigen: not known. V gene TRBV5-1 combines with J gene TRBJ1-2; D remains ambiguous. This sequence originates from a young woman with stable Graves' hyperthyroidism. Some clones in this sample may be carry-over from other donors' samples. The sequencing sample was made of peripheral blood. The CDR3 DNA is TGCGCCAGCAGCTTGCCACAAGGCTATGGCTACACCTTC. Protein: CASSLPQGYGYTF.